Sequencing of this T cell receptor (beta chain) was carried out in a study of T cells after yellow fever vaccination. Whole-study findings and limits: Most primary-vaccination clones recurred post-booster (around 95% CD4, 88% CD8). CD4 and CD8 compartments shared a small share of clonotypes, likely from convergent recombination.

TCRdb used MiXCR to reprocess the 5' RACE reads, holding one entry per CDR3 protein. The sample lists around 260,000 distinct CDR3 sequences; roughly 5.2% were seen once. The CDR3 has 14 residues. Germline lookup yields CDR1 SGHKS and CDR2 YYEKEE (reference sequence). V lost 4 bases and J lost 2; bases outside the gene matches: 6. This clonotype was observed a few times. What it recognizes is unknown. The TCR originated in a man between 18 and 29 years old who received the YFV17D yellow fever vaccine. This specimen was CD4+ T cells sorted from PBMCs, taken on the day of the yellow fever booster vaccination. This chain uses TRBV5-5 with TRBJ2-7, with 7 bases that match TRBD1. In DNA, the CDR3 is TGTGCCAGCAGCCGCCGACAGGGCCCCTACGAGCAGTACTTC. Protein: CASSRRQGPYEQYF.